The 16 T cell receptor beta chains in this list originate from one sample, sequenced in a study of beta chain features in type 1 diabetes. General study findings and limits: The study found moderately but significantly shorter TCRB CDR3s in all four CD4+ subsets of Type 1 diabetes patients.

Their target antigens are unknown. The whole isolated RNA underwent reverse transcription, so sequencing captured expressed TCRB transcripts. Only in-frame clones appear in the TCRdb table, and some are missing; sequencing was by immunoSEQ multiplex PCR. This table has some 190,000 clones, less than 10% appearing once. The sample consisted of central memory CD4+ T cells from blood. Receptors originate from a young man with type 1 diabetes.

In nucleotides, the CDR3 is TGTGCCAGTAAGGGGACAGTGAACACTGAAGCTTTCTTT. The encoded protein is CASKGTVNTEAFF. V usage is TRBV19 and J usage is TRBJ1-1, with 7 bases that match TRBD1. The germline CDR1 and CDR2 sequences are LNHDA and SQIVND (reference sequence). V gave up 7 bases and J gave up 0 bases; unmatched junction bases: 2. This CDR3 comprises 13 residues.

The sample holds a few counts of this clone. The rearrangement joins TRBV10-3 to TRBJ2-4; 7 bases align to TRBD2. The CDR3 has 17 residues. J was trimmed by 0 bases and V by 6 bases; bases with no gene match: 11. Looked up from germline, CDR1 is ENHRY and CDR2 is SYGVKD. CDR3 coding DNA: TGTGCCATCAGGGAAAGGGAAGCGGGGCTAGCCAAAAACATTCAGTACTTC. Protein: CAIREREAGLAKNIQYF.

This clone turned up a few times. The V gene is TRBV6-6, the J gene TRBJ2-5; D is ambiguous. V was pared by 7 bases and J by 5 bases, with 8 bases between. The CDR3 is made up of 11 amino acids. Germline loops: CDR1 MNHNY, CDR2 SVGAGI (reference sequence). The CDR3 spells CASMVRETQYF. CDR3 nucleotides: TGTGCCAGCATGGTCCGGGAGACCCAGTACTTC.

The rearrangement joins TRBV28 to TRBJ1-5; 8 positions agree with TRBD1. The V gene's germline CDR1 is MDHEN and CDR2 SYDVKM. Losses at the gene ends were 6 bases for V and 6 bases for J; bases not matched to a gene: 4. The CDR3 is 13 amino acids. The CDR3 spells CASRGQGSQPQHF. The CDR3 bases are TGTGCCAGCAGAGGACAGGGTTCTCAGCCCCAGCATTTT.

The CDR3 nucleotides are TGTGCCAGCAGTCCCCAGGGTAGGACATCTCCTTTCTTT. Translation gives CASSPQGRTSPFF. The rearrangement links TRBV27 to TRBJ1-1; the D gene is possibly TRBD1 (5 bases). Germline CDR1 MNHEY, CDR2 SMNVEV (reference sequence). Trimming removed 5 bases from V and 12 bases from J, with 19 bases in between. The CDR3 consists of 13 residues.

This chain uses TRBV7-2 with TRBJ2-3, with 12 nucleotides matching TRBD2. The CDR3 is 17 residues long. CDR1 is SGHTA, CDR2 FQGNSA, per germline. The junction had 18 bases not matched to a gene; V was cut back by 3 bases and J by 14 bases. CDR3 amino acids: CASSLNPSSGRVQVGYF. CDR3 coding DNA: TGTGCCAGCAGCTTGAATCCCTCTAGCGGGAGGGTTCAGGTGGGGTATTTT.

The chain employs TRBV5-6 and TRBJ2-7; 9 bases are a match to TRBD1. This CDR3 region has 15 residues. J gave up 6 bases and V 3 bases, and 10 bases lay outside the gene matches. Germline loops: CDR1 SGHDT, CDR2 YYEEEE. CDR3 protein: CASSSVTGGSLEQYF. The CDR3 nucleotides read TGTGCCAGCAGCTCTGTAACAGGGGGCTCCCTCGAGCAGTACTTC.

This clone was detected only a few times. The V and J genes are TRBV19 and TRBJ2-1; the D gene is possibly TRBD2 (6 bases). The germline V gene has CDR1 LNHDA and CDR2 SQIVND (reference sequence). The V and J ends lost 8 bases and 8 bases respectively, with 16 bases between them. The CDR3 length is 13 residues. CDR3: CASGTGVRDEQFF. The CDR3 coding sequence is TGTGCCAGTGGGACGGGGGTTCGGGATGAGCAGTTCTTC.

This clone occurred a few times. The J gene is TRBJ2-3, the V gene TRBV6-5; TRBD2 matches 7 bases. Germline CDR1 reads MNHEY; CDR2 reads SVGAGI. The CDR3 has 14 amino acids. V lost 5 bases, J lost 2 bases, and 4 bases stayed unmatched. In DNA, the CDR3 is TGTGCCAGCAGTCCAGCGGGATCCACAGATACGCAGTATTTT. It translates to CASSPAGSTDTQYF.

This clone was observed a handful of times. The CDR3 protein is CSVRAAGQPQHF. CDR3 nucleotides: TGCAGCGTAAGAGCGGCGGGTCAGCCCCAGCATTTT. The chain has TRBV29-1 and TRBJ1-5; D gene ambiguous. The CDR3 length is 12 residues. In germline, CDR1 is SQVTM, CDR2 ANQGSEA. V was cut by 6 bases and J by 6 bases, with 12 bases left in between.

A few counts support this clone. In nucleotides, the CDR3 is TGTGCCAGCAGCTTAATGCGACTAGCCTACAATGAGCAGTTCTTC. Protein product: CASSLMRLAYNEQFF. V gene TRBV11-2 combines with J gene TRBJ2-1, with D maybe TRBD2 (6 bases). In germline, CDR1 is SGHAT, CDR2 FQNNGV. The V end was cut by 2 bases, the J end by 2 bases, with 10 bases between. The length of the CDR3 is 15 residues.

The chain links TRBV27 to TRBJ2-7; D remains unclear. This CDR3 has 12 amino acids. V was cut by 6 bases and J by 0 bases, with 6 bases left in between. Per germline, CDR1 MNHEY and CDR2 SMNVEV (reference sequence). The CDR3 bases are TGTGCCAGCAGCGCGAGCTCCTACGAGCAGTACTTC. Translation: CASSASSYEQYF.

This clone was counted a few times. The gene calls are TRBV11-2 and TRBJ1-4; D might be TRBD1 (5 bases). V gave up 7 bases and J gave up 8 bases, with 14 bases separating them. CDR1 is SGHAT and CDR2 is FQNNGV in the germline V gene. This CDR3 comprises 13 residues. The CDR3, as DNA: TGTGCCAGCAATGGGGGGATTAACGAAAAACTGTTTTTT. Its translation is CASNGGINEKLFF.

Only a few counts were recorded for this clone. This rearrangement joins TRBV5-1 to TRBJ2-1; D gene ambiguous. CDR1 is SGHRS, CDR2 YFSETQ, per germline. V shed 7 bases and J shed 0 bases, with 11 bases lying between them. This CDR3 is built from 14 residues. The CDR3 sequence: CASSRPSSYNEQFF. The CDR3 nucleotides read TGCGCCAGCTCCCGTCCGAGCTCCTACAATGAGCAGTTCTTC. Combining the CDR3 with reference TRBV5-1 and TRBJ2-1 gives the whole variable domain KAGVTQTPRYLIKTRGQQVTLSCSPISGHRSVSWYQQTPGQGLQFLFEYFSETQRNKGNFPGRFSGRQFSNSRSEMNVSTLELGDSALYLCASSRPSSYNEQFFGPGTRLTVL.

This clone has just a few counts. The chain carries TRBV18 and TRBJ2-3, with 9 bases that match TRBD2. Germline lookup yields CDR1 KGHSH and CDR2 LQKENI. The CDR3 is 16 amino acids. The V and J ends lost 3 bases and 6 bases, in that order; junction bases with no gene match: 10. CDR3 amino acids: CASSPSPSGGIDTQYF. DNA for the CDR3: TGTGCCAGCTCACCCTCGCCGAGCGGGGGGATCGATACGCAGTATTTT.

This clone was picked up a small number of times. V is TRBV19 and J is TRBJ2-7; no firm D call. CDR3 length: 16 amino acids. The germline CDR1 and CDR2 sequences are LNHDA and SQIVND (reference sequence). Trimming took off 3 bases at V and 0 bases at J, with 15 bases between the two ends. This CDR3 is CASSISFFPSSYEQYF. CDR3 coding DNA: TGTGCCAGTAGTATTAGCTTCTTCCCAAGCTCCTACGAGCAGTACTTC.